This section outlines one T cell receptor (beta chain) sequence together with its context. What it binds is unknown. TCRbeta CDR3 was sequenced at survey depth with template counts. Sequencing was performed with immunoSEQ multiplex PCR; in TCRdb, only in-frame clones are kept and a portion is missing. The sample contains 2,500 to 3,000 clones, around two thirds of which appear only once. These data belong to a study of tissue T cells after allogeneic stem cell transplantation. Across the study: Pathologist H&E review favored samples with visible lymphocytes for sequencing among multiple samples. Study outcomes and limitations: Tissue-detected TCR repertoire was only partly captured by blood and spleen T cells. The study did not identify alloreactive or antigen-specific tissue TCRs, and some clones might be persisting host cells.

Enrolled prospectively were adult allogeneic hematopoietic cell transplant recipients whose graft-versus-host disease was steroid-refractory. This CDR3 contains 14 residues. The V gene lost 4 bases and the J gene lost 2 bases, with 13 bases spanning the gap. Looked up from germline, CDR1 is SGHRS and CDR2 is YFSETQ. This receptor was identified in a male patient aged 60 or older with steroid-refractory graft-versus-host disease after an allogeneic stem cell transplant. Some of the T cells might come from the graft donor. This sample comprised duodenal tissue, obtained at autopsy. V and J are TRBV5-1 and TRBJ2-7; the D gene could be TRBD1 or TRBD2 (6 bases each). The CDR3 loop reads CASSPPGAAYEQYF. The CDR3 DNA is TGCGCCAGCAGCCCCCCGGGGGCGGCCTACGAGCAGTACTTC.